The clone carrying this T cell receptor (beta chain) appeared a few times. The antigen is not known. TCR beta CDR3 amplification used RNA transcripts. After a first-round RT-PCR with HTBI primers, a second-round multiplex PCR was run. TCRdb processed the multiplex PCR reads anew with MiXCR; each CDR3 protein has one entry. The sample consists of hundreds of thousands of distinct CDR3 sequences, about a fifth of them appearing once. Among the hyperthyroidism patients, all were newly diagnosed, aged 18 to 65, with under 2 months' duration. The data originate from a study of Graves' ophthalmopathy and Graves' hyperthyroidism. Study-level findings and limits: Discrimination between ophthalmopathy and stable hyperthyroidism by a 13-signature model showed roughly 88% sensitivity and less than 84% specificity. Prediction of ophthalmopathy progression reached roughly 70% sensitivity and under 80% specificity. Blood samples also showed most expanded thyroid clonotypes exceeding 0.001 frequency.

CDR1 LNHNV and CDR2 YYDKDF come from the germline V gene (reference sequence). The CDR3 sequence is 14 residues long. V was trimmed by 4 bases and J by 2 bases, leaving 11 bases between them. The chain has TRBV15 and TRBJ1-2, with D perhaps matching TRBD1 (5 bases). This clonotype was obtained from a woman under 30 with stable Graves' hyperthyroidism. Some clones in this sample may be carry-over from other donors' samples. The sample consisted of peripheral blood. In DNA, the CDR3 is TGTGCCACCAGCAATGGGGACCGGAACTATGGCTACACCTTC. As protein: CATSNGDRNYGYTF.